This T cell receptor beta chain stems from a study of PD-1 and CTLA-4 blockade in melanoma. CDR3 length equals 13 residues. Trimming shortened V by 0 bases and J by 6 bases, and 11 bases separated the two germline ends. Germline values: CDR1 GTSNPN, CDR2 SVGIG (reference sequence). Only in-frame clones appear in the TCRdb table, and some are missing; sequencing was by immunoSEQ multiplex PCR. The repertoire consists of around 21,000 clones, with around 88% occurring once and the leading ten covering less than 9%. This clone has a single count. This clonotype originated in a human donor with melanoma. The sample was CD8+ T cells from peripheral blood, taken before anti-PD-1 treatment. The chain employs TRBV30 and TRBJ1-1, with D possibly being TRBD1 (5 bases). Here the CDR3 DNA reads TGTGCCTGGAGTGTACTACGGGGCTCTGAAGCTTTCTTT. Encoded protein: CAWSVLRGSEAFF.